The rows below give T cell receptor beta chains drawn from one sample of a study of blood T cell repertoires in COVID-19. TCRdb keeps only in-frame clones here, not all; method: immunoSEQ multiplex PCR. In the table there are about 230,000 clones, approximately 81% of which are singletons. Source material: peripheral blood. The receptors come from a woman aged 80 or older with acute or convalescent COVID-19. The CDR3 runs from the conserved cysteine through the conserved F or W. D genes are given only for firm matches. Clone size is stated in some rows and not others, as once, few, many or a class when expanded.

j_call,clone_size,d_call,v_call,cdr3_aa,cdr3_nt
TRBJ2-7,.,.,TRBV9,CASSVQGMGEQYF,TGTGCCAGCAGCGTCCAGGGAATGGGTGAGCAGTACTTC
TRBJ1-1,few,TRBD1,TRBV29-1,CSVATGTGGSTEAFF,TGCAGCGTTGCAACCGGGACAGGGGGCAGCACTGAAGCTTTCTTT
TRBJ2-2,.,.,TRBV7-2,CASSLVRGPGELFF,TGTGCCAGCAGCTTAGTTAGGGGTCCCGGGGAGCTGTTTTTT
TRBJ2-2,.,.,TRBV4-1,CASSQDRRGTGELFF,TGCGCCAGCAGCCAAGATCGGCGGGGAACCGGGGAGCTGTTTTTT
TRBJ1-4,.,.,TRBV21-1,CASRPPGLVTNEKLFF,TGTGCCAGCAGGCCTCCAGGGCTAGTAACTAATGAAAAACTGTTTTTT
TRBJ1-5,.,TRBD1,TRBV15,CATSSRDSRNQPQHF,TGTGCCACCAGCAGCCGGGACAGTAGGAATCAGCCCCAGCATTTT
TRBJ2-1,.,TRBD2,TRBV6-5,CASLPGTSGAREQFF,TGTGCCAGCCTACCAGGGACTAGCGGGGCAAGGGAGCAGTTCTTC
TRBJ1-5,.,.,TRBV30,CAWSGTADCSNQPQHF,TGTGCCTGGAGTGGGACAGCCGATTGTAGCAATCAGCCCCAGCATTTT
TRBJ1-2,.,.,TRBV5-4,CASSLSGAAGYTF,TGTGCCAGCAGCTTGTCAGGGGCTGCTGGCTACACCTTC
TRBJ1-6,.,TRBD1,TRBV7-9,CASSNDPPRGSSPLHF,TGTGCCAGCAGCAACGATCCCCCCAGGGGGAGTTCACCCCTCCACTTT
TRBJ2-3,.,TRBD2,TRBV2,CASSDGGGTDTQYF,TGTGCCAGCAGTGACGGGGGGGGCACAGATACGCAGTATTTT
TRBJ2-7,.,.,TRBV29-1,CSVAGHFDTYEQYF,TGCAGCGTAGCGGGACACTTCGATACCTACGAGCAGTACTTC
TRBJ1-3,.,.,TRBV7-2,CASSIVRSSGNTIYF,TGTGCCAGCAGCATTGTACGGTCCTCTGGAAACACCATATATTTT
TRBJ2-5,.,.,TRBV6-5,CASRSGETQYF,TGTGCCAGCAGGTCGGGGGAGACCCAGTACTTC
TRBJ1-1,.,.,TRBV6-5,CASSRTVNTEAFF,TGTGCCAGCAGCCGGACAGTGAACACTGAAGCTTTCTTT
TRBJ2-7,.,.,TRBV23-1,CASSQSFSSLMGRDNYEQYF,TGCGCCAGCAGTCAATCGTTTTCTAGTTTGATGGGCAGGGACAACTACGAGCAGTACTTC
TRBJ1-1,.,TRBD1,TRBV7-8,CASSFTGGNTEAFF,TGTGCCAGCAGCTTCACAGGGGGGAACACTGAAGCTTTCTTT
TRBJ2-2,.,.,TRBV11-3,CASSPRARAAGALNTGELFF,TGTGCCAGCAGCCCAAGGGCCAGGGCCGCCGGCGCGCTGAACACCGGGGAGCTGTTTTTT
TRBJ2-1,.,TRBD2,TRBV7-3,CASSLGGGPNNEQFF,TGTGCCAGCAGCTTAGGGGGAGGGCCTAACAATGAGCAGTTCTTC
TRBJ2-7,few,TRBD2,TRBV28,CASSRLAVIEQYF,TGTGCCAGCAGTCGACTAGCTGTTATCGAGCAGTACTTC
TRBJ1-6,.,TRBD1,TRBV11-2,CASSSQGAGNSPLHF,TGTGCCAGCAGCTCCCAGGGGGCAGGTAATTCACCCCTCCACTTT
TRBJ2-1,.,TRBD1,TRBV9,CASSVSSGTGYNEQFF,TGTGCCAGCAGCGTCTCCTCCGGGACAGGGTACAATGAGCAGTTCTTC
TRBJ2-3,.,TRBD1,TRBV5-4,CASSPGQGNTDTQYF,TGTGCCAGCAGCCCCGGACAGGGGAACACAGATACGCAGTATTTT
TRBJ1-2,.,TRBD1,TRBV7-9,CASSLTGANYGYTF,TGTGCCAGCAGTTTGACAGGGGCTAACTATGGCTACACCTTC
TRBJ2-3,once,TRBD2,TRBV5-5,CASSLDGGLGTDTQYF,TGTGCCAGCAGCTTGGACGGGGGGTTGGGCACAGATACGCAGTATTTT
TRBJ1-2,few,TRBD1,TRBV10-3,CAISESTGGNSNGYTF,TGTGCCATCAGTGAGTCCACAGGGGGCAACTCCAATGGCTACACCTTC
TRBJ2-5,.,TRBD2,TRBV15,CATSRGLAGDQETQYF,TGTGCCACCAGCCGCGGACTAGCGGGAGATCAAGAGACCCAGTACTTC
TRBJ1-3,.,.,TRBV5-1,CASSLPGDGNTIYF,TGCGCCAGCAGCCTACCGGGGGATGGAAACACCATATATTTT
TRBJ2-1,.,TRBD2,TRBV2,CASSSFRYGGGRSYNEQFF,TGTGCCAGCAGCTCATTCCGTTACGGCGGGGGGAGGTCCTACAATGAGCAGTTCTTC
TRBJ2-2,.,TRBD1,TRBV6-1,CASSELRTGLNTGELFF,TGTGCCAGCAGTGAACTTAGGACAGGCCTCAACACCGGGGAGCTGTTTTTT
TRBJ1-1,.,.,TRBV5-1,CASSLTGAPGNTEAFF,TGCGCCAGCAGCTTGACTGGTGCGCCCGGGAACACTGAAGCTTTCTTT
TRBJ1-1,.,.,TRBV10-3,CAIRTNTPNTEAFF,TGTGCCATCAGGACTAACACCCCGAACACTGAAGCTTTCTTT
TRBJ2-3,medium-sized,TRBD2,TRBV20-1,CSASAREGSTDTQYF,TGCAGTGCTAGTGCGCGGGAGGGAAGCACAGATACGCAGTATTTT
TRBJ1-3,.,.,TRBV5-1,CASSLGGVGNTIYF,TGCGCCAGCAGCTTAGGAGGGGTAGGAAACACCATATATTTT
TRBJ2-7,many,TRBD1,TRBV3-1/TRBV3-2,CASSRDRGYEQYF,TGTGCCAGCAGCCGGGACAGGGGGTACGAGCAGTACTTC
TRBJ1-5,.,TRBD1,TRBV24-1,CATSDGKTGSEQPQHF,TGTGCCACCAGTGATGGGAAGACAGGGAGCGAGCAGCCCCAGCATTTT
TRBJ1-5,.,TRBD1,TRBV7-9,CASSHGTGFIGLNQPQHF,TGTGCCAGCAGCCACGGGACAGGGTTTATCGGTCTCAATCAGCCCCAGCATTTT
TRBJ2-1,.,.,TRBV24-1,CATSDLSLGNEQFF,TGTGCCACCAGTGATTTGTCTCTAGGCAATGAGCAGTTCTTC
TRBJ2-7,.,TRBD2,TRBV6-1,CASSESGGSFYEQYF,TGTGCCAGCAGTGAATCGGGAGGGTCCTTCTACGAGCAGTACTTC
TRBJ1-5,.,.,TRBV5-5,CASSLAGFNQPQHF,TGTGCCAGCAGCCTGGCAGGTTTCAATCAGCCCCAGCATTTT
TRBJ2-5,.,.,TRBV3-1/TRBV3-2,CASSQGAGPQETQYF,TGTGCCAGCAGCCAAGGGGCAGGGCCACAAGAGACCCAGTACTTC
TRBJ2-7,.,TRBD1,TRBV7-8,CASSRVTPGQTTYEQYF,TGTGCCAGCAGCCGAGTCACACCGGGACAGACAACCTACGAGCAGTACTTC
TRBJ1-5,.,.,TRBV11-2,CASSLRGDSNQPQHF,TGTGCCAGCAGCTTAAGAGGAGATAGCAATCAGCCCCAGCATTTT
TRBJ2-1,.,TRBD2,TRBV5-6,CASTKLAGQQFF,TGTGCCAGCACCAAACTAGCGGGCCAGCAGTTCTTC
TRBJ2-3,.,TRBD2,TRBV5-1,CASSTSGGPTDTQYF,TGCGCCAGCAGCACTAGCGGGGGTCCCACAGATACGCAGTATTTT
TRBJ2-6,.,TRBD1,TRBV2,CASKLGGFSGANVLTF,TGTGCCAGCAAGCTAGGGGGCTTCTCTGGGGCCAACGTCCTGACTTTC
TRBJ2-5,.,.,TRBV19,CASSIHGRETQYF,TGTGCCAGTAGTATACACGGGAGAGAGACCCAGTACTTC
TRBJ1-4,.,TRBD1,TRBV19,CASRQGQGINEKLFF,TGTGCCAGTAGACAGGGACAGGGGATAAATGAAAAACTGTTTTTT
TRBJ2-1,many,TRBD2,TRBV7-9,CASSLVPGGPGNEQFF,TGTGCCAGCAGCTTAGTCCCGGGGGGGCCGGGCAATGAGCAGTTCTTC
TRBJ1-2,.,.,TRBV5-1,CASSPREVSYGYTF,TGCGCCAGCAGCCCTAGGGAGGTGAGCTATGGCTACACCTTC
TRBJ1-1,.,.,TRBV12-3/TRBV12-4,CASSVTGNTEAFF,TGTGCCAGCAGTGTAACAGGGAACACTGAAGCTTTCTTT
TRBJ1-1,few,.,TRBV11-3,CASSARHNTEAFF,TGTGCCAGCAGCGCAAGACATAACACTGAAGCTTTCTTT
TRBJ2-5,.,.,TRBV6-5,CASRETEWFQETQYF,TGTGCCAGCAGAGAGACGGAGTGGTTCCAAGAGACCCAGTACTTC
TRBJ2-1,.,TRBD2,TRBV28,CASRNSGDYYNEQFF,TGTGCCAGCAGGAATAGCGGGGATTACTACAATGAGCAGTTCTTC
TRBJ2-2,.,.,TRBV18,CASSPLPSSVANTGELFF,TGTGCCAGCTCACCCTTACCGTCTAGCGTGGCGAACACCGGGGAGCTGTTTTTT
TRBJ2-1,.,.,TRBV19,CASSIASSVYEQFF,TGTGCCAGTAGTATAGCTTCTAGTGTCTATGAGCAGTTCTTC
TRBJ1-5,.,.,TRBV20-1,CSASSSGQPQHF,TGCAGTGCTAGTTCCTCAGGTCAGCCCCAGCATTTT
TRBJ2-5,.,TRBD2,TRBV6-6,CASSQTSGGSQETQYF,TGTGCCAGCAGTCAGACTAGCGGGGGGTCTCAAGAGACCCAGTACTTC
TRBJ2-5,.,.,TRBV9,CASSVGGGLSGTQYF,TGTGCCAGCAGCGTAGGGGGTGGACTAAGCGGGACCCAGTACTTC